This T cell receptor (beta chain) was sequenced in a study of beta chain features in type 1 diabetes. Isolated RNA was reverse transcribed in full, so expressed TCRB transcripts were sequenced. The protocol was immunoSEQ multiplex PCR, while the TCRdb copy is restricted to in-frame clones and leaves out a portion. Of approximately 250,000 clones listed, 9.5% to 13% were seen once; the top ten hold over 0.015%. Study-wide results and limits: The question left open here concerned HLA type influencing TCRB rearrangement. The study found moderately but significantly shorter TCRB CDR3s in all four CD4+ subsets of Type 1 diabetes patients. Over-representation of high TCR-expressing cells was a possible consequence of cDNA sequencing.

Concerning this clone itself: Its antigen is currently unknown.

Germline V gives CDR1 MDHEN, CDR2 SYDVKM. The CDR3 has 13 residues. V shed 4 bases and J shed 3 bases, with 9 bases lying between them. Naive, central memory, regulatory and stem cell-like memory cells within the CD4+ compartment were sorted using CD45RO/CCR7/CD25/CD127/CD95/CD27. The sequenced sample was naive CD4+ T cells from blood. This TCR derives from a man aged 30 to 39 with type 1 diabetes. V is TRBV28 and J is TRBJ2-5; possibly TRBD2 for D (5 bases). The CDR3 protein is CASSSPGEETQYF. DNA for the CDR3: TGTGCCAGCAGTTCGCCCGGGGAAGAGACCCAGTACTTC.